The clone carrying this T cell receptor beta chain was seen at least ten times. No antigen is known for it. J gave up 3 bases and V 0 bases, and 22 bases lay outside the gene matches. The CDR3 consists of 20 residues. Germline lookup yields CDR1 SQVTM and CDR2 ANQGSEA. Stated time point: newly diagnosed GD, antithyroid drugs for less than 3 months. RNA isolated from PBMCs was used to make the TCR library. The patients were drawn from one endocrinology department in Xi'an, China. Construction of the TCR beta libraries employed iRepertoire HTBI primers in conjunction with Arm-PCR of CDR3 regions. MiXCR, run by TCRdb on the multiplex PCR reads, gives a single entry per CDR3 protein. The sample shows about 320,000 distinct CDR3 sequences, over 15% of them seen only once. The sample is drawn from a study of regulatory T cells in long-lasting Graves disease. Study details: Antithyroid drug use was under 3 months in newly diagnosed Graves' patients.

Points from the study as a whole: Persistent disease exhibited a predilection for TRBV28, TRBJ1-2 and TRBJ2-5. Patients with persistent Graves' had lower TCR diversity than newly diagnosed patients.

The sequence came from a female donor with Graves disease. V gene TRBV29-1 combines with J gene TRBJ2-7; TRBD2 agrees at 8 bases. The material was peripheral blood mononuclear cells (PBMCs), obtained at new diagnosis, from a patient treated with antithyroid drugs. CDR3 sequence reads: CSVEDPLWAGGEVGIYEQYF. The CDR3, as DNA: TGCAGCGTTGAAGACCCCCTTTGGGCGGGGGGAGAGGTAGGGATCTACGAGCAGTACTTC.